These T cell receptor beta chains were read from a single sample in a study of blood T cell repertoires in COVID-19. Generated by immunoSEQ multiplex PCR, the TCRdb table keeps only in-frame clones and is missing some. The sample includes tens of thousands of clones, over 75% seen only once; the top ten take about a sixth. The sequenced sample consisted of peripheral blood. These receptors originate from a woman between 55 and 75 years old with COVID-19, enrolled during active disease. The CDR3 runs from the conserved cysteine through the conserved F or W. The order of the fields is CDR3 protein, CDR3 DNA, D gene, V gene, J gene, clone size. The D gene is left open where the match is weak. Clone size is shown for a subset of rows, as once, few, many or a class of expanded clone.

CDR3: CASRGTGLQETQYF
DNA: TGTGCCAGCCGGGGGACAGGGCTACAAGAGACCCAGTACTTC
D: TRBD1
V: TRBV6-5
J: TRBJ2-5
size: NA

CDR3: CASRRTGGTEAFF
DNA: TGTGCCAGCAGGAGGACAGGGGGCACTGAAGCTTTCTTT
D: TRBD1
V: TRBV27
J: TRBJ1-1
size: NA

CDR3: CASSEDPRDRGSDTQYF
DNA: TGCGCCAGCAGTGAAGACCCCCGGGACAGGGGGTCAGATACGCAGTATTTT
D: TRBD1
V: TRBV10-1
J: TRBJ2-3
size: NA

CDR3: CASSQSTGSLTLTLDTQYF
DNA: TGCGCCAGCAGTCAATCGACAGGTAGTTTAACCTTAACGCTGGATACGCAGTATTTT
D: NA
V: TRBV23-1
J: TRBJ2-3
size: NA

CDR3: CASSDLGGGGQPQHF
DNA: TGTGCCAGCAGTGACTTAGGAGGGGGGGGCCAGCCCCAGCATTTT
D: NA
V: TRBV27
J: TRBJ1-5
size: NA

CDR3: CASSHPRTSGREETQYF
DNA: TGCGCCAGCAGCCACCCCAGGACTAGCGGGAGGGAAGAGACCCAGTACTTC
D: TRBD2
V: TRBV4-1
J: TRBJ2-5
size: NA

CDR3: CASSYLGTSSNQPQHF
DNA: TGTGCCAGCAGTTACCTTGGGACATCAAGCAATCAGCCCCAGCATTTT
D: NA
V: TRBV6-2/TRBV6-3
J: TRBJ1-5
size: NA

CDR3: CASSDGYGYTF
DNA: TGCGCCAGCAGTGACGGCTATGGCTACACCTTC
D: NA
V: TRBV10-2
J: TRBJ1-2
size: few

CDR3: CATSAPSGTGDYEQYF
DNA: TGTGCCACCAGTGCCCCGTCTGGGACTGGAGACTACGAGCAGTACTTC
D: NA
V: TRBV24-1
J: TRBJ2-7
size: NA

CDR3: CASNQQGTGNTIYF
DNA: TGTGCCAGCAACCAACAGGGGACTGGAAACACCATATATTTT
D: TRBD1
V: TRBV6-6
J: TRBJ1-3
size: NA

CDR3: CASSRRFGTIPEAFF
DNA: TGTGCCAGCAGCCGTAGGTTTGGGACAATCCCTGAAGCTTTCTTT
D: NA
V: TRBV11-1
J: TRBJ1-1
size: once

CDR3: CASSSPGGSSGNTIYF
DNA: TGTGCCAGCAGTTCCCCGGGGGGCTCCTCTGGAAACACCATATATTTT
D: NA
V: TRBV28
J: TRBJ1-3
size: NA

CDR3: CASSYRGVNYGYTF
DNA: TGTGCCAGCAGCTACAGGGGGGTAAACTATGGCTACACCTTC
D: TRBD1
V: TRBV28
J: TRBJ1-2
size: NA

CDR3: CASSSDPTSTDTQYF
DNA: TGTGCCAGCAGCTCCGACCCGACTAGCACAGATACGCAGTATTTT
D: NA
V: TRBV11-3
J: TRBJ2-3
size: NA

CDR3: CASSIGTRHNEQFF
DNA: TGTGCCAGCAGCATCGGGACTAGGCACAATGAGCAGTTCTTC
D: TRBD2
V: TRBV5-4
J: TRBJ2-1
size: NA

CDR3: CASSWTGVETQYF
DNA: TGTGCCAGCAGCTGGACGGGGGTGGAGACCCAGTACTTC
D: NA
V: TRBV5-4
J: TRBJ2-5
size: NA

CDR3: CASTPRGWKPDTQYF
DNA: TGTGCCAGCACCCCACGGGGTTGGAAGCCAGATACGCAGTATTTT
D: NA
V: TRBV7-2
J: TRBJ2-3
size: NA

CDR3: CASSIVALGGETQYF
DNA: TGTGCCAGTAGTATTGTAGCCCTTGGCGGAGAGACCCAGTACTTC
D: NA
V: TRBV19
J: TRBJ2-5
size: NA

CDR3: CASSPPGGGNTGELFF
DNA: TGTGCCAGCAGCCCACCCGGGGGGGGGAACACCGGGGAGCTGTTTTTT
D: TRBD2
V: TRBV7-8
J: TRBJ2-2
size: NA

CDR3: CATSSGGTNTGELFF
DNA: TGTGCCACCAGTTCGGGCGGGACTAACACCGGGGAGCTGTTTTTT
D: NA
V: TRBV24-1
J: TRBJ2-2
size: NA

CDR3: CASSRLAGLYEQYF
DNA: TGTGCCAGCAGTCGACTAGCGGGGCTCTACGAGCAGTACTTC
D: TRBD2
V: TRBV2
J: TRBJ2-7
size: NA

CDR3: CASSTRGQGAWQPQHF
DNA: TGTGCCAGTAGCACGAGGGGACAGGGGGCATGGCAGCCCCAGCATTTT
D: TRBD1
V: TRBV19
J: TRBJ1-5
size: NA

CDR3: CATSVRGGADTQYF
DNA: TGTGCCACCAGCGTAAGGGGGGGCGCAGATACGCAGTATTTT
D: NA
V: TRBV15
J: TRBJ2-3
size: NA

CDR3: CASKSNRGVGGNQPQHF
DNA: TGTGCCAGCAAAAGTAACAGGGGAGTAGGGGGCAATCAGCCCCAGCATTTT
D: TRBD1
V: TRBV2
J: TRBJ1-5
size: once

CDR3: CASSPEATGGTEAFF
DNA: TGTGCCAGCTCACCTGAAGCGACAGGGGGCACTGAAGCTTTCTTT
D: TRBD1
V: TRBV18
J: TRBJ1-1
size: NA

CDR3: CASRRTGGGYGYTF
DNA: TGTGCCAGCAGGAGGACAGGGGGAGGATATGGCTACACCTTC
D: TRBD1
V: TRBV28
J: TRBJ1-2
size: NA

CDR3: CASSDRTGSYGYTF
DNA: TGTGCCAGCAGTGACCGGACAGGCTCCTATGGCTACACCTTC
D: TRBD1
V: TRBV2
J: TRBJ1-2
size: NA

CDR3: CASSFLDRGYEQYF
DNA: TGTGCCAGCAGCTTTCTCGACAGGGGCTACGAGCAGTACTTC
D: TRBD1
V: TRBV5-6
J: TRBJ2-7
size: NA

CDR3: CASGGGLAGNEQFF
DNA: TGTGCCTCCGGGGGCGGACTAGCTGGCAATGAGCAGTTCTTC
D: TRBD2
V: TRBV28
J: TRBJ2-1
size: NA

CDR3: CASSVDRVTEAFF
DNA: TGTGCCAGCTCAGTCGACAGGGTTACTGAAGCTTTCTTT
D: TRBD1
V: TRBV18
J: TRBJ1-1
size: NA

CDR3: CASSTPGQGRFENTIYF
DNA: TGTGCCAGCAGCACCCCGGGACAGGGGAGGTTTGAAAACACCATATATTTT
D: TRBD1
V: TRBV7-9
J: TRBJ1-3
size: NA

CDR3: CASSAWREIYEQYF
DNA: TGTGCCAGCAGCGCGTGGCGGGAGATTTACGAGCAGTACTTC
D: TRBD2
V: TRBV11-3
J: TRBJ2-7
size: NA

CDR3: CASSPISRYVEAFF
DNA: TGTGCCAGCTCACCAATCTCCCGGTATGTTGAAGCTTTCTTT
D: NA
V: TRBV18
J: TRBJ1-1
size: NA

CDR3: CASRSRDREPGELFF
DNA: TGTGCCAGCAGATCCCGGGACAGGGAACCCGGGGAGCTGTTTTTT
D: TRBD1
V: TRBV28
J: TRBJ2-2
size: few

CDR3: CASSQARTSRDTQYF
DNA: TGCGCCAGCAGCCAAGCTCGGACTTCACGGGATACGCAGTATTTT
D: NA
V: TRBV4-1
J: TRBJ2-3
size: NA

CDR3: CATSDLRGTPGDTQYF
DNA: TGTGCCACCAGTGATTTGCGAGGCACCCCGGGGGATACGCAGTATTTT
D: NA
V: TRBV24-1
J: TRBJ2-3
size: NA

CDR3: CASSSYAGNSPLHF
DNA: TGTGCCAGCAGCTCCTACGCAGGGAATTCACCCCTCCACTTT
D: NA
V: TRBV13
J: TRBJ1-6
size: NA

CDR3: CAWSGVGVAGVSEQFF
DNA: TGTGCCTGGAGCGGGGTCGGTGTTGCGGGAGTCTCTGAGCAGTTCTTC
D: TRBD2
V: TRBV30
J: TRBJ2-1
size: NA

CDR3: CASSQSGRRGSYEQYF
DNA: TGCGCCAGCAGTCAATCGGGCCGCCGGGGAAGCTACGAGCAGTACTTC
D: NA
V: TRBV23-1
J: TRBJ2-7
size: NA

CDR3: CASSYVTGSYEQYF
DNA: TGTGCCAGCAGTTATGTTACAGGTTCCTACGAGCAGTACTTC
D: NA
V: TRBV6-5
J: TRBJ2-7
size: NA

CDR3: CASSPGQNQPQHF
DNA: TGTGCCAGCTCACCAGGGCAGAATCAGCCCCAGCATTTT
D: NA
V: TRBV18
J: TRBJ1-5
size: NA

CDR3: CSAGGGNTIYF
DNA: TGCAGTGCAGGGGGAGGAAACACCATATATTTT
D: NA
V: TRBV20-1
J: TRBJ1-3
size: NA